This is a list of T cell receptor beta chains from one sample in a study of human T cells and chemical hapten exposure. TCRdb analysed the RACE reads with MiXCR anew, one entry per CDR3 protein. The profile shows 110,000 or so distinct CDR3 sequences, roughly a tenth of them singletons. The sample here was whole blood, taken in connection with sensitization to the hapten diphenylcyclopropenone (DPC). These receptors were taken from a middle-aged woman with alopecia areata. Some clones in this sample may be carry-over from other donors' samples. The CDR3 runs from the conserved cysteine through the conserved F or W. D genes are given only for firm matches. Rows may omit the clone size; those that give it use once, few, many or a size class.

>TRBV6-2/TRBV6-3|many|TRBJ2-4|TRBD1
CASSRTGVKNIQYF
TGTGCCAGCAGTCGCACAGGGGTCAAAAACATTCAGTACTTC
>TRBV3-1|many|TRBJ2-3|-
CASKVAGADTQYF
TGTGCCAGCAAAGTGGCAGGGGCAGATACGCAGTATTTT
>TRBV5-6|-|TRBJ1-1|-
CASSLAISRDTEAFF
TGTGCCAGCAGCTTGGCTATATCCAGGGACACTGAAGCTTTCTTT
>TRBV18|-|TRBJ1-6|-
CASSPASGGYSPLHF
TGTGCCAGCTCACCCGCCAGTGGGGGATATTCACCCCTCCACTTT
>TRBV11-2|-|TRBJ1-2|-
CASSLSPGANYGYTF
TGTGCCAGCAGCTTATCGCCAGGGGCTAACTATGGCTACACCTTC
>TRBV7-6|few|TRBJ1-1|-
CASSLTGLTEAFF
TGTGCCAGCAGCCTTACTGGCCTCACTGAAGCTTTCTTT
>TRBV12-3/TRBV12-4|-|TRBJ2-2|-
CASSFFGANTGELFF
TGTGCCAGCAGTTTTTTCGGGGCCAACACCGGGGAGCTGTTTTTT
>TRBV20-1|-|TRBJ2-3|-
CSAGSPRRSTDTQYF
TGCAGTGCTGGGAGCCCGCGGAGATCCACAGATACGCAGTATTTT
>TRBV29-1|few|TRBJ2-3|-
CSVGLSTDTQYF
TGCAGCGTTGGGTTGAGCACAGATACGCAGTATTTT
>TRBV11-2|-|TRBJ2-1|-
CASRPPNYNEQFF
TGTGCCAGCAGGCCTCCGAACTACAATGAGCAGTTCTTC
>TRBV5-6|many|TRBJ2-1|-
CASVLPDSYNEQFF
TGTGCCAGTGTATTACCGGACAGCTACAATGAGCAGTTCTTC
>TRBV5-1|many|TRBJ2-6|TRBD1
CASSLSQTGGVIVLTF
TGCGCCAGCAGCCTATCCCAGACAGGGGGCGTCATCGTCCTGACTTTC
>TRBV11-2|many|TRBJ2-7|-
CASSLVARSYEQYF
TGTGCCAGCAGCTTAGTTGCCAGGTCCTACGAGCAGTACTTC
>TRBV7-3|-|TRBJ2-3|-
CASSLTGRDTQYF
TGTGCCAGCAGCTTAACGGGGCGCGATACGCAGTATTTT
>TRBV5-6|many|TRBJ2-3|TRBD1
CASSRIRDRGRTDTQYF
TGTGCCAGCAGCCGGATCCGGGACAGGGGGCGAACAGATACGCAGTATTTT
>TRBV11-2|many|TRBJ1-4|-
CASSLDLQGEKLFF
TGTGCCAGCAGCTTAGACTTGCAGGGCGAAAAACTGTTTTTT
>TRBV24-1|many|TRBJ2-5|-
CATSDFQGETQYF
TGTGCCACCAGTGATTTTCAGGGGGAGACCCAGTACTTC
>TRBV11-2|-|TRBJ2-2|TRBD1
CASSPYDRVTGELFF
TGTGCCAGCAGCCCCTACGACAGGGTTACCGGGGAGCTGTTTTTT
>TRBV24-1|many|TRBJ1-5|TRBD1
CATGDRDSNQPQHF
TGTGCCACGGGGGACAGAGATAGCAATCAGCCCCAGCATTTT
>TRBV28|many|TRBJ2-4|TRBD1
CASRSGGSGYF
TGTGCCAGCAGGTCAGGGGGCTCGGGGTACTTC
>TRBV20-1|-|TRBJ1-5|-
CSARPGRRMNSNQPQHF
TGCAGTGCTAGACCGGGCCGCCGGATGAATAGCAATCAGCCCCAGCATTTT
>TRBV29-1|many|TRBJ2-3|-
CSVDFQSTDTQYF
TGCAGCGTTGATTTTCAGTCCACAGATACGCAGTATTTT
>TRBV5-1|many|TRBJ2-7|TRBD1
CASSSGTGTLLSYEQYF
TGCGCCAGCAGCTCAGGGACAGGGACCCTGCTCTCCTACGAGCAGTACTTC
>TRBV7-9|-|TRBJ1-2|-
CASSLTGSYTF
TGTGCCAGCAGCCTCACTGGAAGCTACACCTTC
>TRBV30|many|TRBJ2-1|-
CAWSVGQTGNEQFF
TGTGCCTGGAGTGTAGGGCAAACTGGTAATGAGCAGTTCTTC
>TRBV28|-|TRBJ2-3|-
CASSLTTGGTDTQYF
TGTGCCAGCAGTTTAACCACCGGGGGCACAGATACGCAGTATTTT
>TRBV5-1|many|TRBJ2-3|-
CASRDNPSTDTQYF
TGCGCCAGCAGGGACAACCCCAGCACAGATACGCAGTATTTT
>TRBV7-3|many|TRBJ1-2|TRBD1
CASSPAGTGGGGYTF
TGTGCCAGCAGCCCCGCCGGGACAGGGGGCGGTGGCTACACCTTC
>TRBV12-3/TRBV12-4|-|TRBJ2-7|-
CASCRSYEQYF
TGTGCCAGCTGTCGGAGCTACGAGCAGTACTTC
>TRBV6-5|many|TRBJ2-3|-
CASRQGLGPDTQYF
TGTGCCAGCAGACAGGGACTTGGGCCAGATACGCAGTATTTT
>TRBV6-2/TRBV6-3|many|TRBJ1-2|-
CASSYEGTNYGYTF
TGTGCCAGCAGTTACGAGGGAACTAACTATGGCTACACCTTC
>TRBV12-3/TRBV12-4|-|TRBJ2-1|-
CASSLKLNEQFF
TGTGCCAGCAGTTTAAAACTAAATGAGCAGTTCTTC
>TRBV3-1|few|TRBJ1-2|-
CASSQDHGGRGYTF
TGTGCCAGCAGCCAAGATCACGGGGGCCGGGGCTACACCTTC
>TRBV7-2|few|TRBJ1-1|-
CASSFSVGGRTEAFF
TGTGCCAGCAGCTTCAGTGTCGGGGGGCGGACTGAAGCTTTCTTT
>TRBV6-5|few|TRBJ2-3|-
CASSPSTGAKADTQYF
TGTGCCAGCAGTCCCTCGACGGGGGCCAAGGCAGATACGCAGTATTTT
>TRBV29-1|few|TRBJ2-3|TRBD2
CSVVERGPRSQYF
TGCAGCGTTGTAGAGCGGGGGCCCCGTTCGCAGTATTTT
>TRBV7-6|many|TRBJ1-1|-
CASKSPGGNTEAFF
TGTGCCAGCAAGAGCCCGGGAGGGAACACTGAAGCTTTCTTT
>TRBV9|many|TRBJ1-2|-
CASSVDTNYGYTF
TGTGCCAGCAGCGTAGACACAAACTATGGCTACACCTTC
>TRBV7-9|few|TRBJ2-5|TRBD1
CASSFLRGQIFQETQYF
TGTGCCAGCAGCTTCCTTAGGGGACAGATATTCCAAGAGACCCAGTACTTC
>TRBV29-1|-|TRBJ1-2|TRBD1
CSVRGQGVYYGYTF
TGCAGCGTGAGGGGACAGGGCGTCTACTATGGCTACACCTTC
>TRBV7-3|few|TRBJ2-2|TRBD2
CASSLTSGGNTGELFF
TGTGCCAGCAGCTTAACTAGCGGGGGGAACACCGGGGAGCTGTTTTTT
>TRBV18|-|TRBJ1-2|TRBD1
CASSPTTRQGAAGYTF
TGTGCCAGCTCACCTACCACGCGGCAGGGGGCAGCTGGCTACACCTTC
>TRBV2|many|TRBJ2-1|-
CASSEVPPRSFNEQFF
TGTGCCAGCAGTGAAGTTCCGCCTCGGTCTTTTAATGAGCAGTTCTTC
>TRBV12-3/TRBV12-4|many|TRBJ2-2|-
CASTAIGRHLTGELFF
TGTGCCAGCACCGCAATAGGACGCCACCTGACCGGGGAGCTGTTTTTT
>TRBV7-2|-|TRBJ2-1|TRBD2
CASTPLTSGYNEQFF
TGTGCCAGCACCCCCTTGACTAGCGGATACAATGAGCAGTTCTTC
>TRBV6-1|-|TRBJ1-3|-
CASSEGHISGNTIYF
TGTGCCAGCAGTGAGGGACACATCTCTGGAAACACCATATATTTT
>TRBV6-5|few|TRBJ2-3|TRBD2
CASSYSLVSGGGTDTQYF
TGTGCCAGCAGTTACTCGTTGGTGAGCGGGGGCGGCACAGATACGCAGTATTTT
>TRBV6-2/TRBV6-3|few|TRBJ1-2|TRBD1
CASRTTGIGYGYTF
TGTGCCAGCAGGACGACAGGGATTGGCTATGGCTACACCTTC
>TRBV7-2|few|TRBJ2-3|TRBD2
CASSGRGGRRTDTQYF
TGTGCCAGCAGCGGCCGGGGGGGCCGTCGGACAGATACGCAGTATTTT
>TRBV7-2|-|TRBJ1-3|-
CASSLAGGFSGNTIYF
TGTGCCAGCAGCTTAGCAGGGGGATTCTCTGGAAACACCATATATTTT
>TRBV7-2|-|TRBJ2-1|TRBD1
CASSFGTRGRFF
TGTGCCAGCAGCTTCGGCACGAGGGGGCGGTTCTTC
>TRBV20-1|-|TRBJ2-2|-
CSTQGHTGELFF
TGCAGTACACAGGGTCACACCGGGGAGCTGTTTTTT
>TRBV6-2/TRBV6-3|-|TRBJ1-1|-
CASSYSITNTEAFF
TGTGCCAGCAGTTACTCGATAACGAACACTGAAGCTTTCTTT
>TRBV3-1|many|TRBJ1-4|-
CASSLFEKLFF
TGTGCCAGCAGTCTGTTTGAAAAACTGTTTTTT
>TRBV6-6|many|TRBJ2-6|TRBD1
CASSRTGGAGANVLTF
TGTGCCAGCAGCCGGACAGGGGGCGCAGGGGCCAACGTCCTGACTTTC
>TRBV6-5|few|TRBJ1-1|-
CASSYSLAGEAFF
TGTGCCAGCAGTTACTCCCTAGCCGGTGAAGCTTTCTTT
>TRBV20-1|-|TRBJ2-3|TRBD2
CSAHLTSGGRGDTQYF
TGCAGTGCCCATCTGACTAGCGGGGGGCGGGGAGATACGCAGTATTTT
>TRBV30|few|TRBJ1-1|TRBD1
CAWNPGQGASEAFF
TGTGCCTGGAACCCCGGACAGGGGGCCTCTGAAGCTTTCTTT
>TRBV4-3|once|TRBJ2-5|-
CASSQGSVGGLMTQYF
TGCGCCAGCAGCCAAGGATCGGTGGGGGGGCTAATGACCCAGTACTTC